Listed below are T cell receptor beta chains from one sample, sequenced in a study of T cells in Graves' hyperthyroidism and ophthalmopathy. TCRdb reanalysed the multiplex PCR reads using MiXCR and keeps one entry per CDR3 protein. The data show 750,000 to 900,000 distinct CDR3 sequences, with 35% to 45% seen just once and about 9% held by the top ten. The sequencing input was blood. The receptors were gathered from a man between 18 and 35 years old with Graves' hyperthyroidism. CDR3s include the opening cysteine and the closing phenylalanine or tryptophan. The order of the fields is J gene, clone size, V gene, D gene, CDR3 protein, CDR3 DNA. A D gene is named only where the DNA matches it firmly. Size values are once, few and many counts, or a class for expanded clones, and some rows have none.

>TRBJ2-5|many|TRBV10-1|.
CASSEDSDRETQYF
TGCGCCAGCAGTGAAGACAGTGATAGGGAGACCCAGTACTTC
>TRBJ1-1|.|TRBV29-1|.
CSFVQGTEAFF
TGCAGCTTTGTACAGGGCACTGAAGCTTTCTTT
>TRBJ1-5|many|TRBV15|.
CATSFVGTPQPQHF
TGTGCCACCAGCTTCGTCGGGACACCTCAGCCCCAGCATTTT
>TRBJ2-7|.|TRBV15|TRBD1
CASSWETGTGNYEQYF
TGTGCCAGCAGTTGGGAAACCGGGACAGGGAACTACGAGCAGTACTTC
>TRBJ2-2|few|TRBV12-3/TRBV12-4|TRBD1
CASSSPGGDAGELFF
TGTGCCAGCAGTTCCCCAGGGGGCGACGCCGGGGAGCTGTTTTTT
>TRBJ1-5|many|TRBV15|.
CATSRVPPVSEPQHF
TGTGCCACCAGCAGAGTTCCGCCTGTCTCGGAGCCCCAGCATTTT
>TRBJ2-5|few|TRBV7-9|TRBD1
CARATLRDSWQETQYF
TGTGCCAGGGCGACCCTCCGGGACAGCTGGCAAGAGACCCAGTACTTC
>TRBJ1-1|many|TRBV7-8|.
CASSLDFRAAEAFF
TGTGCCAGCAGCTTAGATTTTAGGGCAGCCGAAGCTTTCTTT
>TRBJ2-7|.|TRBV20-1|TRBD1
CSARDWTGDYYEQYF
TGCAGTGCTAGAGATTGGACAGGCGACTACTACGAGCAGTACTTC
>TRBJ2-7|.|TRBV4-1|.
CASSQETTEEQYF
TGCGCCAGCAGCCAAGAAACCACAGAGGAGCAGTACTTC
>TRBJ1-1|many|TRBV29-1|TRBD1
CSVASGTGWNTEAFF
TGCAGCGTTGCGTCCGGGACAGGGTGGAACACTGAAGCTTTCTTT
>TRBJ1-1|many|TRBV24-1|TRBD1
CATSDFDKRDRENTEAFF
TGTGCCACCAGTGATTTCGACAAGAGGGACAGGGAGAACACTGAAGCTTTCTTT
>TRBJ1-1|.|TRBV19|TRBD1
CASSIPAAGGSEAFF
TGTGCCAGTAGTATCCCGGCGGCAGGGGGAAGCGAGGCTTTCTTT